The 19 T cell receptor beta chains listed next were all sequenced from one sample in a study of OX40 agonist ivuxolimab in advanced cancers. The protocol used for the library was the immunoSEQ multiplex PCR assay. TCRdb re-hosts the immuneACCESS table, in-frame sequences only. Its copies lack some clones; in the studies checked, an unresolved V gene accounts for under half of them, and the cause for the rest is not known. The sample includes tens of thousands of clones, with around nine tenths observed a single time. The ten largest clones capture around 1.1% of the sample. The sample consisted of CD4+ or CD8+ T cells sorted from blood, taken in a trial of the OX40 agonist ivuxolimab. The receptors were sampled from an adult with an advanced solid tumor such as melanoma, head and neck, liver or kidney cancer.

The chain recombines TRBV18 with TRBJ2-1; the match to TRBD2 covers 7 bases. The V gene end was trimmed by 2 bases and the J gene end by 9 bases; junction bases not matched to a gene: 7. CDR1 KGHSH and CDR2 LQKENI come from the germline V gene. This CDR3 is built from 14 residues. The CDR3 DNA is TGTGCCAGCTCACCAGGACTAGGTGCGAGTGAGCAGTTCTTC. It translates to CASSPGLGASEQFF.

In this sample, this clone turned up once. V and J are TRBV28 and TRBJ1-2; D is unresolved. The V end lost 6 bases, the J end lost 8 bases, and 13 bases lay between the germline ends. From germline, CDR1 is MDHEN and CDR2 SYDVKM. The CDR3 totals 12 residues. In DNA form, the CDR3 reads TGTGCCAGCAGCTCGGCCGGGAAGGGCTACACCTTC. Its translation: CASSSAGKGYTF.

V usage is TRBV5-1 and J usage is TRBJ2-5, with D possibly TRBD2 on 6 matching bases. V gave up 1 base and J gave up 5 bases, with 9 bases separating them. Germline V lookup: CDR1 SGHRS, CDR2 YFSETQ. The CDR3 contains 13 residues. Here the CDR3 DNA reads TGCGCCAGCAGCTTGAGGCTAGCGGAGACCCAGTACTTC. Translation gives CASSLRLAETQYF.

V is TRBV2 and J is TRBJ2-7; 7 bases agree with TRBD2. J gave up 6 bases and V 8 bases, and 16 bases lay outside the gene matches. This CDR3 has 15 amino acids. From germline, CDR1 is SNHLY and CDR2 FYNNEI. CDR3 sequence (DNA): TGTGCCAGCCCCCCCCCTCTAGCGGAAACAGGCGAGCAGTACTTC. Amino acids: CASPPPLAETGEQYF.

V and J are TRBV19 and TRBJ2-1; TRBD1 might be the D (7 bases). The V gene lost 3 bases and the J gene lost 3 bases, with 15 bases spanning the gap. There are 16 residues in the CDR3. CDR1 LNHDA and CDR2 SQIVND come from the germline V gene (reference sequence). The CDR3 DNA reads TGTGCCAGTAGTATCAACAGGGGAGGAGGCTACAATGAGCAGTTCTTC. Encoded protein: CASSINRGGGYNEQFF.

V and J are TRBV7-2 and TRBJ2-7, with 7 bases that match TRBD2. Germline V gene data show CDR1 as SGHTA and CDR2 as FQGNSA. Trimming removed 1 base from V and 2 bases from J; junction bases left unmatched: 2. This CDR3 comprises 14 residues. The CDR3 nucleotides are TGTGCCAGCAGCTTAGAGGCGGGAGCCTACGAGCAGTACTTC. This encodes CASSLEAGAYEQYF.

DNA for the CDR3: TGTGCCACCAGCAGAGTAGGAAGGGGCCAATCCTACGAGCAGTACTTC. It codes for CATSRVGRGQSYEQYF. This chain uses TRBV15 with TRBJ2-7, with D tentatively TRBD1 (5 bases). This CDR3 has 16 residues. Trimming shortened V by 1 base and J by 1 base, and 14 bases separated the two germline ends. Germline V gene lookup returns CDR1 LNHNV and CDR2 YYDKDF (reference sequence). The full variable domain, its missing parts supplied by reference TRBV15 and TRBJ2-7, is DAMVIQNPRYQVTQFGKPVTLSCSQTLNHNVMYWYQQKSSQAPKLLFHYYDKDFNNEADTPDNFQSRRPNTSFCFLDIRSPGLGDTAMYLCATSRVGRGQSYEQYFGPGTRLTVT.

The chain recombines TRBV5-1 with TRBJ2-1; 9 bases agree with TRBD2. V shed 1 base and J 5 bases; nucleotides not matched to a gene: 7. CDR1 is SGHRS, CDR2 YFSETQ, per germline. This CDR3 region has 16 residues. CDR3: CASSLQAGGMDNEQFF. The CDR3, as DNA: TGCGCCAGCAGCTTGCAGGCGGGGGGGATGGACAATGAGCAGTTCTTC.

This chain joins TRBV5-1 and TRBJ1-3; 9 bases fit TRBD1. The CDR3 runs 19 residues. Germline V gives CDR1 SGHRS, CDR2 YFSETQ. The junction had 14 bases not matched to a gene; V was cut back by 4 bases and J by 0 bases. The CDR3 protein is CASSAYRDRVGRSGNTIYF. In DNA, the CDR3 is TGCGCCAGCAGCGCCTACCGGGACAGGGTAGGCCGCTCTGGAAACACCATATATTTT.

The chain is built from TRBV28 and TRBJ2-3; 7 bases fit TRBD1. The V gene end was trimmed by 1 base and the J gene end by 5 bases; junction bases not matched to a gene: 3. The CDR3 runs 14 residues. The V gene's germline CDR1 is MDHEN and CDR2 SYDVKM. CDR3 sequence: CASSLSTGIDTQYF. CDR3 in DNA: TGTGCCAGCAGTTTATCGACAGGGATAGATACGCAGTATTTT.

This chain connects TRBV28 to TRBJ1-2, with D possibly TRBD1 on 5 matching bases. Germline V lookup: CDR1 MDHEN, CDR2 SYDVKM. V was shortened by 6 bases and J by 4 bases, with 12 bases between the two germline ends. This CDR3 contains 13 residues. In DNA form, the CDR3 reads TGTGCCAGCAGGACCGGGACGGCCTATGGCTACACCTTC. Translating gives CASRTGTAYGYTF.

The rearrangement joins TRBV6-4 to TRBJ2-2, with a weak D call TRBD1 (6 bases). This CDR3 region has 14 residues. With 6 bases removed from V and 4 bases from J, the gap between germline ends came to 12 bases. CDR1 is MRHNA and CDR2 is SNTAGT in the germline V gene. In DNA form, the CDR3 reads TGTGCCAGCAGAAACCAGGGGAGCACCGGGGAGCTGTTTTTT. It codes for CASRNQGSTGELFF.

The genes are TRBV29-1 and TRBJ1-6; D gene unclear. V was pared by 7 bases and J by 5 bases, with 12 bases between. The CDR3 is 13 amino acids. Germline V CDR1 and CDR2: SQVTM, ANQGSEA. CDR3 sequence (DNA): TGCAGCGCCCGGGAGGGTAATAATTCACCCCTCCACTTT. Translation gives CSAREGNNSPLHF.

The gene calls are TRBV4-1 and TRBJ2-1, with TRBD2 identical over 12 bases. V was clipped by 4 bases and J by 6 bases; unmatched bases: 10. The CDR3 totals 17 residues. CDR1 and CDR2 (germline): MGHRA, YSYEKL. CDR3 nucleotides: TGCGCCAGCAGCCGAACATTTGCTAGCGGGAGGGGCAATGAGCAGTTCTTC. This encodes CASSRTFASGRGNEQFF.

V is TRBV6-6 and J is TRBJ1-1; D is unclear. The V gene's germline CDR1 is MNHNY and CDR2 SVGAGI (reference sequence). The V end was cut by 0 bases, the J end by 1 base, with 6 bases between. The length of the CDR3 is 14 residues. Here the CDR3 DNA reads TGTGCCAGCAGTTACTCGAGGGAGAACACTGAAGCTTTCTTT. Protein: CASSYSRENTEAFF.

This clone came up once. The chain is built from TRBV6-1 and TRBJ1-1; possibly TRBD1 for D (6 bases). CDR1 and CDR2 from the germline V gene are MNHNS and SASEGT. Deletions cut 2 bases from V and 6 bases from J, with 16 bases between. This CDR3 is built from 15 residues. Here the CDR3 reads CASSEFIQGISEAFF. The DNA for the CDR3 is TGTGCCAGCAGTGAATTTATACAGGGCATATCTGAAGCTTTCTTT.

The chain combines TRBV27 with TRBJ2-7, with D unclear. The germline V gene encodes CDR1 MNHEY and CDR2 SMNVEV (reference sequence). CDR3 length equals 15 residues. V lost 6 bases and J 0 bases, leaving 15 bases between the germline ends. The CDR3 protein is CASSNPHQRSYEQYF. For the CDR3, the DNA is TGTGCCAGCAGCAACCCTCACCAGCGCTCCTACGAGCAGTACTTC.

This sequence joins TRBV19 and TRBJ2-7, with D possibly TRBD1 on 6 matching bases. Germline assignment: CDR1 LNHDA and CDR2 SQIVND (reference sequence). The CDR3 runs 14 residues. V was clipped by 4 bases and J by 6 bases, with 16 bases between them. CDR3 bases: TGTGCCAGTAGTAAGCAGGGGCTTTCATCCGAGCAGTACTTC. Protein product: CASSKQGLSSEQYF.

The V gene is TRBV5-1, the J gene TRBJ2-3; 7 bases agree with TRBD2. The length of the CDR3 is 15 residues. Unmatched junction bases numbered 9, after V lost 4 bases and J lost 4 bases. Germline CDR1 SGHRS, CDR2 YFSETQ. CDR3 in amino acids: CASSRPGGQADTQYF. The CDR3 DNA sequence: TGCGCCAGCAGCCGACCGGGAGGCCAAGCAGATACGCAGTATTTT.